The T cell receptor (beta chain) under discussion was sequenced for a study of blood T cell repertoires in COVID-19. Study at large: The United States, Italy and Spain supplied acute and convalescent COVID-19 samples.

This clone turned up a few times. Trimming took off 4 bases at V and 4 bases at J, with 17 bases between the two ends. Germline CDR1 and CDR2: SGHNT and YYREEE (reference sequence). The CDR3 totals 16 residues. TCRdb's table, derived via immunoSEQ multiplex PCR, lists solely in-frame clones and lacks some. The sample yields 270,000 or so clones, roughly 87% seen once. Sequences were obtained from peripheral blood. The clonotype originates from a woman aged 35 to 49 who had recovered from COVID-19. V gene TRBV5-4 combines with J gene TRBJ1-4; D might be TRBD1 (5 bases). CDR3 in amino acids: CASSISGAGFNEKLFF. CDR3 in DNA: TGTGCCAGCAGCATCAGCGGGGCCGGATTTAATGAAAAACTGTTTTTT.